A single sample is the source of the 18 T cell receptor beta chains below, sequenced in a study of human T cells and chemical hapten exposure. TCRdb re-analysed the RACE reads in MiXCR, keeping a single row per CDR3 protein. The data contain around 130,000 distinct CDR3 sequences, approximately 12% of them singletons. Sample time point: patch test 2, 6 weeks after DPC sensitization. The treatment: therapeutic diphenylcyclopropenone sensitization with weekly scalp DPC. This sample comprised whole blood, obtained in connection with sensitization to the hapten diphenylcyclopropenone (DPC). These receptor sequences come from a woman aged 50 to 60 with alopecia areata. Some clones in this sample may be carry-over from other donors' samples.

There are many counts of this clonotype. Here the CDR3 reads CASSPGLAGYNEQFF. The DNA of the CDR3 is TGTGCCAGCAGCCCAGGACTAGCGGGGTACAATGAGCAGTTCTTC. The chain is built from TRBV11-2 and TRBJ2-1; 12 bases fit TRBD2. J was trimmed by 4 bases and V by 5 bases; bases with no gene match: 3. CDR3 length equals 15 residues. The germline V gene encodes CDR1 SGHAT and CDR2 FQNNGV.

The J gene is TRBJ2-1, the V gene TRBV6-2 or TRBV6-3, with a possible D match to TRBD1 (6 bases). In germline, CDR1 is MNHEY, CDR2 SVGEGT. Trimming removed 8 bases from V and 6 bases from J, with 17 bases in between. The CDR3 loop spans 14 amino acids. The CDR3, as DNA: TGTGCCAGCTCCACTCGCAGGGGCCGCAATGAGCAGTTCTTC. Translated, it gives CASSTRRGRNEQFF.

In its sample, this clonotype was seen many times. This chain's CDR3 is CASSLALETQYF. The CDR3 DNA reads as TGTGCCAGCAGCTTAGCGCTCGAGACCCAGTACTTC. The rearrangement uses TRBV7-6 and TRBJ2-5; D is unresolved. CDR3 size: 12 residues. The germline CDR1 and CDR2 sequences are SGHVS and FNYEAQ. Trimming took off 0 bases at V and 5 bases at J, with 4 bases between the two ends.

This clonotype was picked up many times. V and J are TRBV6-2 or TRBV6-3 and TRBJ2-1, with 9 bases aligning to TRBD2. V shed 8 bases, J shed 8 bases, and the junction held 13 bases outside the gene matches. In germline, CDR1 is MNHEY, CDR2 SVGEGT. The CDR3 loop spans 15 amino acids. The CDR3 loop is CASHRAGGMYDEQFF. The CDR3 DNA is TGTGCCAGCCATCGGGCGGGAGGGATGTACGATGAGCAGTTCTTC.

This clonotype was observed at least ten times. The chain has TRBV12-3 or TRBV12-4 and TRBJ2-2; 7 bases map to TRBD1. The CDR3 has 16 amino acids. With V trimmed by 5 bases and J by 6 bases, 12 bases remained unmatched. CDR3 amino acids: CASSRRTGLGAGELFF. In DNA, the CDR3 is TGTGCCAGCAGTCGCCGGACAGGCTTGGGAGCCGGGGAGCTGTTTTTT.

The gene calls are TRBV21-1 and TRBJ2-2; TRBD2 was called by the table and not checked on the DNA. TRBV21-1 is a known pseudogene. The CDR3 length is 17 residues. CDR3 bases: TGTGCCAGCAGTGTAGCGGGAGGGCCTGAGGACACCGGGGAGCTGTTTTTT. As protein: CASSVAGGPEDTGELFF.

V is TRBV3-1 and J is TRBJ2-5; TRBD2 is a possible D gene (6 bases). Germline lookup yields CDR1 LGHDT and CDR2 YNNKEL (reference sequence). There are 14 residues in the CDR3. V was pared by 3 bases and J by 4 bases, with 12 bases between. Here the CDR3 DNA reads TGTGCCAGCAGCCAGAGGTGGAGGGGAGAGACCCAGTACTTC. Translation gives CASSQRWRGETQYF.

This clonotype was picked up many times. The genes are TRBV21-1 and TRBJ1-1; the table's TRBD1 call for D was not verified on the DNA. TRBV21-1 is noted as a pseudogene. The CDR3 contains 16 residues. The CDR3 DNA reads TGTGCCAGCAGCAAAGGGCCCACAGGGCCAAGCACTGAAGCTTTCTTT. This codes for CASSKGPTGPSTEAFF.

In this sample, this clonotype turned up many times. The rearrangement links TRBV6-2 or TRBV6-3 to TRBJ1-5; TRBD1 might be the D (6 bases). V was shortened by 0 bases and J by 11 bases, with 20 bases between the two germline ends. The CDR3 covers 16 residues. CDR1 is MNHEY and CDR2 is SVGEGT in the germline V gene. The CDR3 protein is CASSYSFRVQSGAQHF. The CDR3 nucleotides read TGTGCCAGCAGTTACTCGTTCAGAGTTCAATCAGGGGCCCAGCATTTT.

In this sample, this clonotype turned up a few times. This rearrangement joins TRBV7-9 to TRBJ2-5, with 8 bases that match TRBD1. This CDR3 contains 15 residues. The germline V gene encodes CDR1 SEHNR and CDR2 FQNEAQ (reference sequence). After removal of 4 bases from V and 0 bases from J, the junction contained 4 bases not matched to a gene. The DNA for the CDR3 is TGTGCCAGCAGCTGGACAGGGAACAACCAAGAGACCCAGTACTTC. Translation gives CASSWTGNNQETQYF.

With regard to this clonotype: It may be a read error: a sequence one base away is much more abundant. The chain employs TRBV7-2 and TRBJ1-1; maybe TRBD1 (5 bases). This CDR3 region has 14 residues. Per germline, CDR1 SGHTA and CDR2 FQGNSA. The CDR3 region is CASSSTGGGTVAFF. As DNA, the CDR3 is TGTGCCAGCAGCTCCACCGGGGGAGGCACTGTAGCTTTCTTT.

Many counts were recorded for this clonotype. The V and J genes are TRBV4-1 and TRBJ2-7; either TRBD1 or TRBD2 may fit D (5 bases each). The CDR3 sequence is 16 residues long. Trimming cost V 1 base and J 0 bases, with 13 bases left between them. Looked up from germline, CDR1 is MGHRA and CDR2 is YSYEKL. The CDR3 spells CASSQAPGTVSYEQYF. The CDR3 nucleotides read TGCGCCAGCAGCCAAGCTCCCGGGACGGTCTCCTACGAGCAGTACTTC.

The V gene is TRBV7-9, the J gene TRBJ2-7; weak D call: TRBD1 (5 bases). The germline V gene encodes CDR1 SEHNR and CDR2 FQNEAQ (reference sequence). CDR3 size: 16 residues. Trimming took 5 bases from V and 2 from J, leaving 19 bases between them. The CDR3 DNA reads TGTGCCAGCAGCCCAGAAACCCAAGGGGCGACCTACGAGCAGTACTTC. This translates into CASSPETQGATYEQYF.

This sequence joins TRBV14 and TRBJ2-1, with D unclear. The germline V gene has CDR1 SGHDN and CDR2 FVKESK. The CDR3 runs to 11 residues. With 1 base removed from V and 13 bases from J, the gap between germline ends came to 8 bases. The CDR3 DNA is TGTGCCAGCAGCCAAGGAGCTAACCAGTTCTTC. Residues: CASSQGANQFF.

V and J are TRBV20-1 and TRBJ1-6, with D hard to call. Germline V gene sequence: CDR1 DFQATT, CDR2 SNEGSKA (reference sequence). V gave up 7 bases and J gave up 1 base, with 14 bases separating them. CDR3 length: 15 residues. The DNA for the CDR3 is TGCAGTGTCCCAGACCTGCAATCCTATAATTCACCCCTCCACTTT. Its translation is CSVPDLQSYNSPLHF.

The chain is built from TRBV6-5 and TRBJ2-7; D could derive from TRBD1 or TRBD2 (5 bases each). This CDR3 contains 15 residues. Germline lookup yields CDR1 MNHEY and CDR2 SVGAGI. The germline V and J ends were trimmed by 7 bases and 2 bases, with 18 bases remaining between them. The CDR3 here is CASTAPRGATYEQYF. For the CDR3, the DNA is TGTGCCAGCACCGCTCCGAGAGGGGCTACCTACGAGCAGTACTTC.

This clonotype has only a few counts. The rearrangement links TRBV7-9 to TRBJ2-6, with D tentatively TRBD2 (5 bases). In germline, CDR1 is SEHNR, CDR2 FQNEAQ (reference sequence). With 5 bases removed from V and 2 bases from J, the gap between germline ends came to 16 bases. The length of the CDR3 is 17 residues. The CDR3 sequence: CASSARSGLPGANVLTF. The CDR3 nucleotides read TGTGCCAGCAGCGCCAGATCGGGGTTGCCTGGGGCCAACGTCCTGACTTTC.

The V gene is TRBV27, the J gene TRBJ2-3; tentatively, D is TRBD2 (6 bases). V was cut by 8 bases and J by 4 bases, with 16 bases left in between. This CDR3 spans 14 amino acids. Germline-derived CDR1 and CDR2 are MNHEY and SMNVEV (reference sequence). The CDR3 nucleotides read TGTGCCAGCGGAGGGCCCCGGGCAGCAGATACGCAGTATTTT. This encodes CASGGPRAADTQYF.